These 31 T cell receptor beta chains were sequenced from one sample in a study of technical replicates of blood from a handful of donors. Measured with immunoSEQ multiplex PCR; TCRdb has only the in-frame clones, and not every one. The data show around 72,000 clones, roughly 92% seen once. The sequenced material came from T cells isolated from PBMCs. All receptors derive from a human donor in good health.

The chain is built from TRBV28 and TRBJ2-5; D remains ambiguous. Germline V lookup: CDR1 MDHEN, CDR2 SYDVKM. V was clipped by 2 bases and J by 2 bases, with 12 bases between them. This CDR3 region has 15 residues. CDR3 in amino acids: CASSLIGRSQETQYF. In DNA, the CDR3 is TGTGCCAGCAGTTTAATTGGTCGGTCACAAGAGACCCAGTACTTC.

The chain carries TRBV11-2 and TRBJ2-7, with D tentatively TRBD1 (6 bases). V was clipped by 8 bases and J by 1 base, with 18 bases between them. Germline CDR1 SGHAT, CDR2 FQNNGV. The CDR3 is 15 residues long. Written as DNA, the CDR3 is TGTGCCAGCGTCTACCTGGGGGCAACTTCCTACGAGCAGTACTTC. Protein sequence: CASVYLGATSYEQYF.

This clone turned up a few times. The chain employs TRBV9 and TRBJ1-1, with 9 bases matching TRBD1. The germline CDR1 and CDR2 sequences are SGDLS and YYNGEE. Trimming at V came to 0 bases and at J to 3 bases, leaving 9 bases not matched to a gene. CDR3 length equals 17 residues. This chain's CDR3 is CASSVGIGDREDTEAFF. In DNA, the CDR3 is TGTGCCAGCAGCGTAGGTATAGGGGACAGGGAAGACACTGAAGCTTTCTTT.

The rearrangement links TRBV6-1 to TRBJ1-2, with D possibly matching TRBD1 (6 bases). CDR3 length: 15 amino acids. With 4 bases removed from V and 6 bases from J, the gap between germline ends came to 18 bases. The germline V gene encodes CDR1 MNHNS and CDR2 SASEGT. In DNA, the CDR3 is TGTGCCAGCAGTGCCGATCCTACAGGGTTCCATGGCTACACCTTC. Its protein product is CASSADPTGFHGYTF.

V gene TRBV7-3 combines with J gene TRBJ2-2, with 8 bases fitting TRBD2. The CDR3 is 16 residues long. The J segment lost 4 bases and the V segment lost 5 bases, leaving 9 bases of the junction unmatched. Looked up from germline, CDR1 is SGHTA and CDR2 is FQGTGA. The CDR3 coding sequence is TGTGCCAGCAGCCCCTCAGCGGGAGAGGGCACCGGGGAGCTGTTTTTT. Its protein product is CASSPSAGEGTGELFF. The full variable domain, completed using reference TRBV7-3 and TRBJ2-2, is GAGVSQTPSNKVTEKGKYVELRCDPISGHTALYWYRQSLGQGPEFLIYFQGTGAADDSGLPNDRFFAVRPEGSVSTLKIQRTERGDSAVYLCASSPSAGEGTGELFFGEGSRLTVL.

The CDR3 reads CASSLAGAEIREQYF. CDR3 nucleotide sequence: TGTGCCAGCAGCTTAGCAGGGGCGGAGATTCGCGAGCAGTACTTC. The rearrangement links TRBV7-8 to TRBJ2-7; perhaps TRBD1 as D (5 bases). The germline V gene encodes CDR1 SGHVS and CDR2 FQNEAQ. This CDR3 spans 15 amino acids. V shed 0 bases and J shed 6 bases, with 15 bases lying between them.

The chain carries TRBV11-2 and TRBJ1-1, with D tentatively TRBD1 (5 bases). This CDR3 has 15 amino acids. V was shortened by 1 base and J by 7 bases, with 16 bases between the two germline ends. CDR1 is SGHAT and CDR2 is FQNNGV in the germline V gene. DNA of the CDR3: TGTGCCAGCAGCTTAGTGGGCAGGGATGGTATTGAAGCTTTCTTT. The encoded protein is CASSLVGRDGIEAFF.

The chain uses TRBV5-4 and TRBJ1-3, with D tentatively TRBD1 (5 bases). This CDR3 has 13 residues. Trimming cost V 5 bases and J 4 bases, with 10 bases left between them. Germline loops: CDR1 SGHNT, CDR2 YYREEE (reference sequence). The CDR3 nucleotides are TGTGCCAGCAGTTTTGGGGGGGGAAACACCATATATTTT. Residues: CASSFGGGNTIYF. Using reference TRBV5-4 and TRBJ1-3 for the parts outside the CDR3, the full variable domain is ETGVTQSPTHLIKTRGQQVTLRCSSQSGHNTVSWYQQALGQGPQFIFQYYREEENGRGNFPPRFSGLQFPNYSSELNVNALELDDSALYLCASSFGGGNTIYFGEGSWLTVV.

The chain is built from TRBV5-6 and TRBJ1-1, with D hard to call. Trimming shortened V by 3 bases and J by 10 bases, and 16 bases separated the two germline ends. The CDR3 runs to 13 residues. Germline CDR1 SGHDT, CDR2 YYEEEE. The CDR3 sequence is CASSSVLGIRAFF. The CDR3 nucleotides read TGTGCCAGCAGCTCGGTTCTTGGTATCCGAGCTTTCTTT.

This clone came up once. V usage is TRBV10-3 and J usage is TRBJ1-5, with D perhaps TRBD1 (5 bases). V gave up 8 bases and J gave up 5 bases, with 10 bases separating them. CDR1 is ENHRY, CDR2 SYGVKD, per germline. The CDR3 is 12 residues long. The CDR3 DNA reads as TGTGCCATCGGGGGGTCGGATCAGCCCCAGCATTTT. This translates into CAIGGSDQPQHF.

The V call is TRBV6-5, the J call TRBJ1-2; 9 bases fit TRBD1. The CDR3 totals 16 residues. After removal of 1 base from V and 3 bases from J, the junction contained 6 bases not matched to a gene. The germline V gene encodes CDR1 MNHEY and CDR2 SVGAGI. The CDR3, as DNA: TGTGCCAGCAGTTACTGGGGGACAGGGATTCACTATGGCTACACCTTC. Its protein is CASSYWGTGIHYGYTF.

The J gene is TRBJ2-7, the V gene TRBV19, with a possible D match to TRBD1 (5 bases). The CDR3 totals 13 residues. V was clipped by 6 bases and J by 1 base, with 10 bases between them. From germline, CDR1 is LNHDA and CDR2 SQIVND (reference sequence). The CDR3 region has the DNA TGTGCCAGTAGATCAGGGCCATCCTACGAGCAGTACTTC. Protein sequence: CASRSGPSYEQYF.

CDR3 nucleotides: TGTGCCAGCAGCGACGGAAGCGGGAGACACACCGGGGAGCTGTTTTTT. Its translation is CASSDGSGRHTGELFF. The rearrangement joins TRBV9 to TRBJ2-2, with TRBD2 identical over 8 bases. V was pared by 3 bases and J by 3 bases, with 7 bases of the junction left unmatched. CDR3 length: 16 amino acids. The V gene's germline CDR1 is SGDLS and CDR2 YYNGEE.

The rearrangement joins TRBV11-3 to TRBJ2-2; TRBD1 agrees at 7 bases. This CDR3 region has 12 residues. Germline CDR1 is SGHNT and CDR2 is YENEEA. The J segment lost 7 bases and the V segment lost 4 bases, leaving 0 bases of the junction unmatched. This CDR3 is CASSYRGGELFF. CDR3 sequence (DNA): TGTGCCAGCAGCTACAGGGGCGGGGAGCTGTTTTTT. The full variable domain, its missing parts supplied by reference TRBV11-3 and TRBJ2-2, is EAGVVQSPRYKIIEKKQPVAFWCNPISGHNTLYWYLQNLGQGPELLIRYENEEAVDDSQLPKDRFSAERLKGVDSTLKIQPAELGDSAVYLCASSYRGGELFFGEGSRLTVL.

This clone was detected only once. This rearrangement joins TRBV19 to TRBJ2-3; maybe TRBD2 (5 bases). CDR1 and CDR2 from the germline V gene are LNHDA and SQIVND (reference sequence). V lost 1 base and J lost 4, with 6 bases in between. This CDR3 is 13 amino acids long. CDR3 protein: CASSIVGADTQYF. DNA for the CDR3: TGTGCCAGTAGTATAGTGGGAGCAGATACGCAGTATTTT.

CDR3 nucleotides: TGTGCCTGGATTACCAGAGGTTTGTGGACAGATACGCAGTATTTT. Its translation is CAWITRGLWTDTQYF. This chain joins TRBV30 and TRBJ2-3; no clear D. The CDR3 has 15 amino acids. The germline V and J ends were trimmed by 4 bases and 3 bases, with 17 bases remaining between them. Germline CDR1 GTSNPN, CDR2 SVGIG (reference sequence).

This chain uses TRBV9 with TRBJ1-2, with D possibly matching TRBD1 (6 bases). V lost 4 bases to trimming and J lost 5 bases, with 24 bases between them. Per the germline V gene, CDR1 is SGDLS and CDR2 is YYNGEE. The CDR3 contains 17 residues. The CDR3: CASSPTKGYGQPYGYTF. CDR3 nucleotide sequence: TGTGCCAGCAGCCCCACAAAAGGGTACGGACAGCCTTATGGCTACACCTTC. The whole variable domain, remainder taken from reference TRBV9 and TRBJ1-2, is DSGVTQTPKHLITATGQRVTLRCSPRSGDLSVYWYQQSLDQGLQFLIQYYNGEERAKGNILERFSAQQFPDLHSELNLSSLELGDSALYFCASSPTKGYGQPYGYTFGSGTRLTVV.

The V gene is TRBV5-1, the J gene TRBJ2-7; 7 bases map to TRBD2. Germline V lookup: CDR1 SGHRS, CDR2 YFSETQ. CDR3 length: 16 residues. With V trimmed by 4 bases and J by 0 bases, 10 bases remained unmatched. The CDR3 bases are TGCGCCAGCAGCCAATCCGGTGGGAGGGACTCCTACGAGCAGTACTTC. Its protein product is CASSQSGGRDSYEQYF.

This clone appeared a single time. The rearrangement links TRBV11-2 to TRBJ2-3; 11 bases agree with TRBD2. Germline loops: CDR1 SGHAT, CDR2 FQNNGV. Unmatched junction bases numbered 5, after V lost 7 bases and J lost 2 bases. The CDR3 covers 15 residues. CDR3 protein: CASIPGLAVTDTQYF. As DNA, the CDR3 is TGTGCCAGCATCCCGGGACTAGCGGTCACAGATACGCAGTATTTT.

V gene TRBV2 combines with J gene TRBJ1-6; possibly TRBD1 for D (5 bases). The V end lost 4 bases, the J end lost 10 bases, and 11 bases lay between the germline ends. Germline CDR1 reads SNHLY; CDR2 reads FYNNEI. The CDR3 has 13 residues. CDR3 loop: CASSGQGQSPLHF. DNA for the CDR3: TGTGCCAGCAGTGGCCAGGGTCAGTCACCCCTCCACTTT.

J is TRBJ1-3 and V is TRBV6-5; D not certain. The germline V and J ends were trimmed by 2 bases and 4 bases, with 9 bases remaining between them. The CDR3 has 14 amino acids. Germline CDR1 MNHEY, CDR2 SVGAGI. Written as DNA, the CDR3 is TGTGCCAGCAGTTACGGTTCGGTGGGAAACACCATATATTTT. Amino acids: CASSYGSVGNTIYF.

The genes are TRBV30 and TRBJ1-5, with D unclear. Between the trimmed V and J ends, which lost 3 bases and 5 bases, there was a span of 11 bases. Germline V lookup: CDR1 GTSNPN, CDR2 SVGIG (reference sequence). CDR3 length: 13 residues. CDR3 sequence reads: CAWSVDGDQPQHF. The CDR3 bases are TGTGCCTGGAGCGTCGACGGAGATCAGCCCCAGCATTTT.

V and J are TRBV5-8 and TRBJ2-7, with 9 positions matching TRBD1. The ends lost 0 bases at V and 0 bases at J; junction bases unmatched: 4. The CDR3 runs 16 residues. Germline CDR1 and CDR2: SGHTS and YDEGEE. The CDR3 nucleotides are TGTGCCAGCAGCTTGGTAGGGGACAGGGTCTCCTACGAGCAGTACTTC. Its protein is CASSLVGDRVSYEQYF.

The chain carries TRBV5-5 and TRBJ2-1, with TRBD2 identical over 8 bases. With 1 base clipped from V and 6 bases from J, the junction kept 6 bases outside the gene matches. This CDR3 has 15 amino acids. Germline V gene lookup returns CDR1 SGHKS and CDR2 YYEKEE (reference sequence). The CDR3 DNA reads as TGTGCCAGCAGCTTGAGCGGGAGTCCTTCCAATGAGCAGTTCTTC. Protein: CASSLSGSPSNEQFF.

This chain uses TRBV6-7 with TRBJ2-7; D uncertain. TRBV6-7 is an open reading frame whose function is uncertain. The V gene lost 10 bases and the J gene lost 12 bases, with 13 bases spanning the gap. This CDR3 has 9 residues. The CDR3 loop reads CAIERGRYF. CDR3 DNA sequence: TGTGCCATCGAGAGAGGTCGGTACTTC.

The chain employs TRBV9 and TRBJ2-1; 7 bases line up with TRBD1. After removal of 3 bases from V and 4 bases from J, the junction contained 10 bases not matched to a gene. This CDR3 contains 16 residues. The germline CDR1 and CDR2 sequences are SGDLS and YYNGEE. CDR3 residues: CASSAEGQWSYNEQFF. CDR3 nucleotides: TGTGCCAGCAGCGCAGAGGGACAGTGGTCTTACAATGAGCAGTTCTTC. Supplemented by reference TRBV9 and TRBJ2-1, the full variable domain reads DSGVTQTPKHLITATGQRVTLRCSPRSGDLSVYWYQQSLDQGLQFLIQYYNGEERAKGNILERFSAQQFPDLHSELNLSSLELGDSALYFCASSAEGQWSYNEQFFGPGTRLTVL.

This clone was counted only a few times. V gene TRBV28 combines with J gene TRBJ2-2; 8 bases fit TRBD1. This CDR3 has 16 amino acids. V lost 1 base, J lost 5 bases, and 6 bases stayed unmatched. Germline assignment: CDR1 MDHEN and CDR2 SYDVKM. CDR3 in amino acids: CASSLLPGGRTGELFF. As DNA, the CDR3 is TGTGCCAGCAGTTTATTGCCAGGGGGCAGAACCGGGGAGCTGTTTTTT.

This chain uses TRBV11-3 with TRBJ2-7, with D possibly matching TRBD2 (5 bases). V lost 3 bases and J lost 2, with 11 bases in between. Germline V CDR1 and CDR2: SGHNT, YENEEA. The CDR3 totals 14 residues. CDR3 nucleotides: TGTGCCAGCAGCTTTGCATCTAGCACCTACGAGCAGTACTTC. Protein sequence: CASSFASSTYEQYF.

The genes are TRBV5-1 and TRBJ2-7, with TRBD2 as a possible D gene (5 bases). This CDR3 spans 12 amino acids. The germline V gene encodes CDR1 SGHRS and CDR2 YFSETQ. Trimming took 1 base from V and 7 from J, leaving 9 bases between them. DNA of the CDR3: TGCGCCAGCAGCTTGTTGGGAGAGGAGCAGTACTTC. Its translation: CASSLLGEEQYF.

This clone turned up a few times. The CDR3 DNA is TGTGCCAGTAGTTTACGGAAGGGGGCATGGGAAAAACTGTTTTTT. This gives the protein CASSLRKGAWEKLFF. The rearrangement joins TRBV19 to TRBJ1-4; TRBD1 matches 7 bases. The V segment lost 5 bases and the J segment 8 bases; nucleotides outside the gene matches: 11. The CDR3 totals 15 residues. Germline CDR1 LNHDA, CDR2 SQIVND (reference sequence).

The V call is TRBV7-6, the J call TRBJ2-1, with 8 bases matching TRBD2. The CDR3 has 15 amino acids. The germline CDR1 and CDR2 sequences are SGHVS and FNYEAQ. V lost 6 bases and J lost 9; bases outside the gene matches: 13. CDR3 amino acids: CASSFTGGPMGEQFF. The CDR3 nucleotides read TGTGCCAGCAGTTTTACGGGAGGGCCCATGGGTGAGCAGTTCTTC.